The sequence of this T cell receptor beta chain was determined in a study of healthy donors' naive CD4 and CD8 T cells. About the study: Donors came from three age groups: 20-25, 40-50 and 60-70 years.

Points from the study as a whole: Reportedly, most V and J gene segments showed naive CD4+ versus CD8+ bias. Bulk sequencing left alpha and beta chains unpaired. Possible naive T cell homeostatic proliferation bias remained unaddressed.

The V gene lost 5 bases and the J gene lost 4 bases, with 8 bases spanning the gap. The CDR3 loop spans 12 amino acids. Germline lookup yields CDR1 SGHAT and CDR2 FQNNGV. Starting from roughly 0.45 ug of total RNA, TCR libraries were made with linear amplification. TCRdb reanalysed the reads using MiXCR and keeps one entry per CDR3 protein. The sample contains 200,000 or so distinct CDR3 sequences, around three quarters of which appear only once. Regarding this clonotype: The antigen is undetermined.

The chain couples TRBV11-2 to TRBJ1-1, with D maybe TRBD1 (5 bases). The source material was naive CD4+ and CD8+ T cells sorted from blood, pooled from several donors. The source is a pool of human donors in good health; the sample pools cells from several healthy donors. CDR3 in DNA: TGTGCCAGCAGCGGGGGGTCCACTGAAGCTTTCTTT. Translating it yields CASSGGSTEAFF.